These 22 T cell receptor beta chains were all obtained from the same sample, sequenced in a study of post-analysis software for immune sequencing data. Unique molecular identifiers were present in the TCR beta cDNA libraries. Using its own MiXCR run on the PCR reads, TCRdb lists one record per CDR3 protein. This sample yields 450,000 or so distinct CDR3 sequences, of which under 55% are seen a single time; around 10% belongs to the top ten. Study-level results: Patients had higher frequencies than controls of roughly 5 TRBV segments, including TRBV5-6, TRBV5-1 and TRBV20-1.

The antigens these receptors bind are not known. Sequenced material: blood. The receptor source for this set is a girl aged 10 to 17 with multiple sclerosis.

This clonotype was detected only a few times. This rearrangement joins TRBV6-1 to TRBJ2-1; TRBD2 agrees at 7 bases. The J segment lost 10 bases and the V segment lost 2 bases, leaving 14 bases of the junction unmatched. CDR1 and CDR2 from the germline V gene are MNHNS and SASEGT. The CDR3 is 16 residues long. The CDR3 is CASSELGGSHLGEQFF. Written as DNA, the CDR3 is TGTGCCAGCAGTGAATTGGGCGGGAGTCATCTCGGAGAGCAGTTCTTC.

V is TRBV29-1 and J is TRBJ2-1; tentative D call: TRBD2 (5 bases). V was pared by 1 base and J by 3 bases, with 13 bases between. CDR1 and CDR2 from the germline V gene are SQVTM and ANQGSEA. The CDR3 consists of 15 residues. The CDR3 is CSVEGNSEGYNEQFF. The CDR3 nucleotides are TGCAGCGTTGAAGGGAATAGCGAAGGCTACAATGAGCAGTTCTTC.

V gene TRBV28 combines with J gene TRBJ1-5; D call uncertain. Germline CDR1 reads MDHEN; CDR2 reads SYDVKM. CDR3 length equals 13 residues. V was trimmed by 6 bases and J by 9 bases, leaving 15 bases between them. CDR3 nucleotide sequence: TGTGCCAGCAGACGAGGATCAGCTCTGCCCCAGCATTTT. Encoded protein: CASRRGSALPQHF. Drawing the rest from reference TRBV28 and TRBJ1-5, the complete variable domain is DVKVTQSSRYLVKRTGEKVFLECVQDMDHENMFWYRQDPGLGLRLIYFSYDVKMKEKGDIPEGYSVSREKKERFSLILESASTNQTSMYLCASRRGSALPQHFGDGTRLSIL.

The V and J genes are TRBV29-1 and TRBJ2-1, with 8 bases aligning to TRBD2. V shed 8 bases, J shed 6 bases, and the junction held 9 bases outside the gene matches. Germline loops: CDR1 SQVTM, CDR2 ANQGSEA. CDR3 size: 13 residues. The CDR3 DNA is TGCAGCTCCGGACTAGCAAGTGGCAATGAGCAGTTCTTC. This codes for CSSGLASGNEQFF.

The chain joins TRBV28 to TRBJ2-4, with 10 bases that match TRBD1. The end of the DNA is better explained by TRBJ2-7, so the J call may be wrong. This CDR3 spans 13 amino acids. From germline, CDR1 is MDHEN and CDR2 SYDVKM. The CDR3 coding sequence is TGTGCCAGCAGGCCGACAGGGGGCCACGAGCAGTACTTC. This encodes CASRPTGGHEQYF.

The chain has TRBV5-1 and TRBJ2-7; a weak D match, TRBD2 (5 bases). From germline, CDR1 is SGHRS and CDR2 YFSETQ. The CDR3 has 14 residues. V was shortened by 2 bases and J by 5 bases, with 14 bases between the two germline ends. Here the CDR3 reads CASSLNGIGDEQYF. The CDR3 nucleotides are TGCGCCAGCAGCTTAAACGGGATAGGAGACGAGCAGTACTTC.

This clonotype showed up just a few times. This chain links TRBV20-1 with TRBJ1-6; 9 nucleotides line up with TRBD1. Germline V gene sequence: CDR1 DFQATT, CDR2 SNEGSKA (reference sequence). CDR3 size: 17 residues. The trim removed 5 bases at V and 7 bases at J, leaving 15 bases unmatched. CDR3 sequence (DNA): TGCAGTGCTCAGGACAGGGGAAAGTTCCGGCAAAATTCACCCCTCCACTTT. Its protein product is CSAQDRGKFRQNSPLHF.

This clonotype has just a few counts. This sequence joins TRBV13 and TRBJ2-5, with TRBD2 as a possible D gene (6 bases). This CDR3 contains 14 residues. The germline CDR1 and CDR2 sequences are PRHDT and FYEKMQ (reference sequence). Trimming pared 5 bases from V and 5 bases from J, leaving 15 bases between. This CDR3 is CASSVLRREETQYF. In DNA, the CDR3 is TGTGCCAGCAGCGTTCTCCGGAGGGAGGAGACCCAGTACTTC. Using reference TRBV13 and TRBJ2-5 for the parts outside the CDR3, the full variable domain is AAGVIQSPRHLIKEKRETATLKCYPIPRHDTVYWYQQGPGQDPQFLISFYEKMQSDKGSIPDRFSAQQFSDYHSELNMSSLELGDSALYFCASSVLRREETQYFGPGTRLLVL.

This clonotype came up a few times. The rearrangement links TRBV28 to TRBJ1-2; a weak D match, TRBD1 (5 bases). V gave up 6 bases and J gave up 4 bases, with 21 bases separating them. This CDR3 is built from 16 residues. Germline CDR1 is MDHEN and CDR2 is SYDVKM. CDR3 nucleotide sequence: TGTGCCAGCAGCCCGCCCGGGGCAGAAAATACCTATGGCTACACCTTC. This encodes CASSPPGAENTYGYTF.

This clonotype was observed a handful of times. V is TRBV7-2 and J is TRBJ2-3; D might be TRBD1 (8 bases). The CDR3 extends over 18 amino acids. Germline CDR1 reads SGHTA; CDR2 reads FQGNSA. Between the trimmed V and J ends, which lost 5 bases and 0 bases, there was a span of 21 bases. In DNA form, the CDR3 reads TGTGCCAGCAGCCCTGGGACAGGTTGGGGGGGGAGCACAGATACGCAGTATTTT. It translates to CASSPGTGWGGSTDTQYF.

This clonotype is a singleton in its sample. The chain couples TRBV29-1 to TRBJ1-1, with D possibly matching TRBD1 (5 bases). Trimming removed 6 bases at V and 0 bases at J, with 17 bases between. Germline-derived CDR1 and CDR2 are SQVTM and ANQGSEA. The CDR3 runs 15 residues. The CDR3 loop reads CSVGDNLLMNTEAFF. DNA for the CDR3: TGCAGCGTGGGGGATAACCTCCTTATGAACACTGAAGCTTTCTTT.

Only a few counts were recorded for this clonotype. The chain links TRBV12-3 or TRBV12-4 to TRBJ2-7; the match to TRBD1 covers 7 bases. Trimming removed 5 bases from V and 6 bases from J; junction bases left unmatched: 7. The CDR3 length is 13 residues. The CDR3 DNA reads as TGTGCCAGCAGTGTAAGGACAGGCCTCGAGCAGTACTTC. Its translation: CASSVRTGLEQYF.

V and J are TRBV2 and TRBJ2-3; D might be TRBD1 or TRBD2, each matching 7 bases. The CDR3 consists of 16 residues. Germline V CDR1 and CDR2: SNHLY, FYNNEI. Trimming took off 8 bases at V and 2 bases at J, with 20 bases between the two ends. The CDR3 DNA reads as TGTGCCAGCGCGAAGGGGGGGACAGCCCTCACAGATACGCAGTATTTT. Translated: CASAKGGTALTDTQYF.

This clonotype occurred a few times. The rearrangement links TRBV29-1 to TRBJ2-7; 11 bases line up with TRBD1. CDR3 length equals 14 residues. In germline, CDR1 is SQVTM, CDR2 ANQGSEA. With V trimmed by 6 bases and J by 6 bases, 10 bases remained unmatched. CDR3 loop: CSVTPGQGGSEQYF. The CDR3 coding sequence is TGCAGCGTCACCCCGGGACAGGGGGGGAGCGAGCAGTACTTC.

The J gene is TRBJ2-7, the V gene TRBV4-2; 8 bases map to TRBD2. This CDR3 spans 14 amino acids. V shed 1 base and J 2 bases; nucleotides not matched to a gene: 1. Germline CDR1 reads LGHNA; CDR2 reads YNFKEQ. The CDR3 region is CASSQAAGAYEQYF. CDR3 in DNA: TGTGCCAGCAGCCAAGCAGCGGGAGCCTACGAGCAGTACTTC.

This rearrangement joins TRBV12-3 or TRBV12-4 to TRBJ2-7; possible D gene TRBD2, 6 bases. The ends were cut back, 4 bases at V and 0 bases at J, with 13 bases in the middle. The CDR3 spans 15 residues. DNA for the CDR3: TGTGCCAGCAGTTCCGGGACTTATAGCTCCTACGAGCAGTACTTC. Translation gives CASSSGTYSSYEQYF.

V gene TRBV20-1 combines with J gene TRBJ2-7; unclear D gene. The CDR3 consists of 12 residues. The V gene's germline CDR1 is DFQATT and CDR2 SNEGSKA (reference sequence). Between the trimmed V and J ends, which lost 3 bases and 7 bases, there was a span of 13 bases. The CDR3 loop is CSASRRREEQYF. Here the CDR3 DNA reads TGCAGTGCTAGCAGGAGAAGAGAAGAGCAGTACTTC.

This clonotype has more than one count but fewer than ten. CDR3 region: CASKAGGKQETQYF. The DNA of the CDR3 is TGTGCCAGCAAGGCGGGGGGGAAACAAGAGACCCAGTACTTC. V gene TRBV6-2 or TRBV6-3 combines with J gene TRBJ2-5; TRBD2 matches 9 bases. CDR3 length equals 14 residues. The germline CDR1 and CDR2 sequences are MNHEY and SVGEGT. V was clipped by 7 bases and J by 2 bases; unmatched bases: 5.

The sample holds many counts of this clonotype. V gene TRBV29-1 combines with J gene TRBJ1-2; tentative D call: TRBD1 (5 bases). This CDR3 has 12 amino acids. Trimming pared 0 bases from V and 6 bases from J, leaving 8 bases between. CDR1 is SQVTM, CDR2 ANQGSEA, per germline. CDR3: CSVEDEGHGYTF. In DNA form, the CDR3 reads TGCAGCGTTGAAGATGAGGGACATGGCTACACCTTC.

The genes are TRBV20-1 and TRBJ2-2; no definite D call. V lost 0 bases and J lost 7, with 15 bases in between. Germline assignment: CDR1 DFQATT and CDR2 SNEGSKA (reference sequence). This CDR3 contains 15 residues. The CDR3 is CSARDYSLSGGELFF. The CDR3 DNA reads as TGCAGTGCTAGAGATTACTCTCTGTCGGGCGGGGAGCTGTTTTTT.

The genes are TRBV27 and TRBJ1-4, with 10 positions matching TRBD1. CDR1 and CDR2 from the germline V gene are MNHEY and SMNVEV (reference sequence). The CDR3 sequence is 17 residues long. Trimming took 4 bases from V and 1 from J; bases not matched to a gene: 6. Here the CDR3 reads CASSSLGTGETNEKLFF. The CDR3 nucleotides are TGTGCCAGCAGTTCTCTAGGGACAGGGGAAACTAATGAAAAACTGTTTTTT.

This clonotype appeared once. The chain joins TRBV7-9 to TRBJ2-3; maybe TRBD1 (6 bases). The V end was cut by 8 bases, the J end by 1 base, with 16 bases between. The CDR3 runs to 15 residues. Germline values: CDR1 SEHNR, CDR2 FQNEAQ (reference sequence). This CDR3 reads CASGPTGPGTDTQYF. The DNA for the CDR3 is TGTGCCAGCGGCCCAACAGGGCCGGGCACAGATACGCAGTATTTT.